Presented here are 14 T cell receptor beta chains from one specimen sequenced in a study of graft-versus-host responses after intestinal transplantation. Processed graft tissue released its intraepithelial and lamina propria lymphocytes. This table comes from immunoSEQ multiplex PCR, and its TCRdb copy is limited to in-frame clones, with some not included. The sample lists nearly 7,500 clones, 55% to 70% occurring once. Sequencing used ileum tissue, obtained about 230 days after intestinal transplantation. These receptors came from a human patient who received an intestinal transplant, so some T cells may come from the graft donor.

The genes are TRBV27 and TRBJ2-3; 10 bases are shared with TRBD2. CDR1 MNHEY and CDR2 SMNVEV come from the germline V gene (reference sequence). This CDR3 comprises 15 residues. With V trimmed by 8 bases and J by 5 bases, 10 bases remained unmatched. This chain's CDR3 is CASGSAGGPGDTQYF. Here the CDR3 DNA reads TGTGCCAGCGGGTCAGCGGGAGGGCCTGGAGATACGCAGTATTTT.

The chain joins TRBV7-6 to TRBJ2-2; 8 bases agree with TRBD1. Trimming took 5 bases from V and 5 from J; bases not matched to a gene: 7. The germline CDR1 and CDR2 sequences are SGHVS and FNYEAQ. There are 15 residues in the CDR3. This CDR3 reads CASSHDRGVTGELFF. CDR3 nucleotides: TGTGCCAGCAGCCATGACAGGGGAGTAACCGGGGAGCTGTTTTTT.

V and J are TRBV28 and TRBJ2-1, with no clear D. This CDR3 is 14 amino acids long. The germline CDR1 and CDR2 sequences are MDHEN and SYDVKM. The ends were cut back, 7 bases at V and 10 bases at J, with 20 bases in the middle. The CDR3 coding sequence is TGTGCCAGCACCATCCTCCCCTCCGGTGGAGAGCAGTTCTTC. Its translation is CASTILPSGGEQFF.

This clone showed up just a few times. The chain couples TRBV5-4 to TRBJ2-5; 10 nucleotides match TRBD2. The germline CDR1 and CDR2 sequences are SGHNT and YYREEE (reference sequence). The CDR3 is made up of 17 amino acids. The V and J ends lost 2 bases and 1 base, in that order; junction bases with no gene match: 8. CDR3 amino acids: CASSLVLAGASQETQYF. The CDR3 region has the DNA TGTGCCAGCAGCTTAGTCCTAGCGGGGGCCTCCCAAGAGACCCAGTACTTC. Variable domain in full (rest from reference TRBV5-4 and TRBJ2-5): ETGVTQSPTHLIKTRGQQVTLRCSSQSGHNTVSWYQQALGQGPQFIFQYYREEENGRGNFPPRFSGLQFPNYSSELNVNALELDDSALYLCASSLVLAGASQETQYFGPGTRLLVL.

Details on this clone: The junction does not match germline at one end; this may be a read error. The V call is TRBV10-3, the J call TRBJ2-4; D call uncertain. The CDR3 runs to 15 residues. From germline, CDR1 is ENHRY and CDR2 SYGVKD. DNA of the CDR3: TGTGCCAGCAGTTCGCCGGAGAGTCTGGGGAACATTCAGTACTTC. Amino acids: CASSSPESLGNIQYF.

This chain connects TRBV5-1 to TRBJ1-1; a possible D gene is TRBD1 (6 bases). The germline V gene encodes CDR1 SGHRS and CDR2 YFSETQ. Trimming pared 3 bases from V and 1 base from J, leaving 10 bases between. The CDR3 covers 14 residues. The CDR3 loop is CASSSGQPNTEAFF. The DNA of the CDR3 is TGCGCCAGCAGCTCCGGACAGCCGAACACTGAAGCTTTCTTT. The complete variable domain, with remaining parts taken from reference TRBV5-1 and TRBJ1-1, reads KAGVTQTPRYLIKTRGQQVTLSCSPISGHRSVSWYQQTPGQGLQFLFEYFSETQRNKGNFPGRFSGRQFSNSRSEMNVSTLELGDSALYLCASSSGQPNTEAFFGQGTRLTVV.

J is TRBJ1-2 and V is TRBV6-5; 9 positions agree with TRBD1. J gave up 4 bases and V 7 bases, and 7 bases lay outside the gene matches. The germline CDR1 and CDR2 sequences are MNHEY and SVGAGI. This CDR3 contains 14 residues. The DNA of the CDR3 is TGTGCCAGCAACCCGGGACAGGGCCCCTATGGCTACACCTTC. This sequence encodes CASNPGQGPYGYTF.

By proportion, this clone is medium-sized. The V and J genes are TRBV6-5 and TRBJ1-1, with TRBD1 identical over 8 bases. CDR1 is MNHEY, CDR2 SVGAGI, per germline. Germline trimming cut 6 bases from V and 4 bases from J; bases unmatched to any gene: 7. This CDR3 contains 14 residues. CDR3 amino acids: CASRNPGGTTEAFF. CDR3 DNA sequence: TGTGCCAGCAGAAACCCAGGGGGCACCACTGAAGCTTTCTTT.

This chain joins TRBV2 and TRBJ1-2, with a tentative D call TRBD1 (5 bases). The V and J ends lost 7 bases and 0 bases respectively, with 12 bases between them. CDR1 and CDR2 (germline): SNHLY, FYNNEI. The CDR3 consists of 14 residues. The chain's CDR3 is CASNPDRTNYGYTF. In nucleotides, the CDR3 is TGTGCCAGCAATCCTGACAGAACTAACTATGGCTACACCTTC.

The V gene is TRBV5-6, the J gene TRBJ1-1; D call uncertain. V was trimmed by 0 bases and J by 0 bases, leaving 3 bases between them. Per germline, CDR1 SGHDT and CDR2 YYEEEE. The CDR3 consists of 13 residues. As DNA, the CDR3 is TGTGCCAGCAGCTTGGACCTGAACACTGAAGCTTTCTTT. This translates into CASSLDLNTEAFF. The variable domain in full, completed from reference TRBV5-6 and TRBJ1-1, reads DAGVTQSPTHLIKTRGQQVTLRCSPKSGHDTVSWYQQALGQGPQFIFQYYEEEERQRGNFPDRFSGHQFPNYSSELNVNALLLGDSALYLCASSLDLNTEAFFGQGTRLTVV.

V and J are TRBV5-4 and TRBJ2-5; 9 nucleotides match TRBD1. This CDR3 region has 15 residues. Germline trimming cut 2 bases from V and 5 bases from J; bases unmatched to any gene: 7. The germline V gene has CDR1 SGHNT and CDR2 YYREEE (reference sequence). The CDR3, as DNA: TGTGCCAGCAGCTTAACACAGGGGGCCGGGGAGACCCAGTACTTC. Translating it yields CASSLTQGAGETQYF.

The rearrangement joins TRBV7-9 to TRBJ1-2; possibly TRBD1 for D (5 bases). The CDR3 has 15 amino acids. CDR1 is SEHNR and CDR2 is FQNEAQ in the germline V gene (reference sequence). V was shortened by 0 bases and J by 7 bases, with 15 bases between the two germline ends. The CDR3 reads CASSLAPRGGTGYTF. The CDR3 DNA follows: TGTGCCAGCAGCTTAGCGCCGCGGGGGGGAACTGGCTACACCTTC.

With regard to this clone: The same CDR3 is also encoded by other DNA sequences in this sample. The chain is built from TRBV4-3 and TRBJ2-1, with a weak D call TRBD1 (6 bases). This CDR3 comprises 16 residues. The germline V gene encodes CDR1 LGHNA and CDR2 YSLEER. Between the trimmed V and J ends, which lost 1 base and 4 bases, there was a span of 14 bases. The DNA of the CDR3 is TGCGCCAGCAGCCAAGTATTACAGGGTTCATACAATGAGCAGTTCTTC. The encoded protein is CASSQVLQGSYNEQFF.

This chain links TRBV19 with TRBJ1-5; possibly TRBD1 for D (5 bases). The CDR3 has 12 residues. The germline CDR1 and CDR2 sequences are LNHDA and SQIVND (reference sequence). Trimming removed 6 bases at V and 7 bases at J, with 10 bases between. The CDR3 region has the DNA TGTGCCAGTAGGCAGGGAGGACAGCCCCAGCATTTT. Translation: CASRQGGQPQHF.